These 28 T cell receptor beta chains were all obtained from the same sample, sequenced in a study of OX40 agonist ivuxolimab in advanced cancers. TCRdb keeps only in-frame clones here, not all; method: immunoSEQ multiplex PCR. Among approximately 70,000 clones listed, about four fifths were seen once. The sequencing used CD4+ or CD8+ T cells sorted from blood, collected in a trial of the OX40 agonist ivuxolimab. These receptors were taken from an adult with an advanced solid tumor such as melanoma, head and neck, liver or kidney cancer.

The V gene is TRBV7-9, the J gene TRBJ1-2, with a possible D match to TRBD1 (5 bases). Germline CDR1 SEHNR, CDR2 FQNEAQ (reference sequence). This CDR3 has 13 residues. With 3 bases removed from V and 3 bases from J, the gap between germline ends came to 8 bases. The DNA for the CDR3 is TGTGCCAGCAGCTTGGGACTGGACTATGGCTACACCTTC. This sequence encodes CASSLGLDYGYTF.

V is TRBV15 and J is TRBJ2-2; D ambiguous. V was trimmed by 0 bases and J by 1 base, leaving 6 bases between them. Germline CDR1 LNHNV, CDR2 YYDKDF (reference sequence). CDR3 size: 15 residues. The CDR3 reads CATSRDTLNTGELFF. The CDR3, as DNA: TGTGCCACCAGCAGAGATACATTGAACACCGGGGAGCTGTTTTTT.

V usage is TRBV7-2 and J usage is TRBJ2-1; D is uncertain. The CDR3 covers 13 residues. The germline CDR1 and CDR2 sequences are SGHTA and FQGNSA. Trimming stripped 4 bases from V and 8 bases from J, with 12 bases between. The CDR3 nucleotides are TGTGCCAGCAGCTCGTCCGGGTCACATGAGCAGTTCTTC. This gives the protein CASSSSGSHEQFF.

This clone was observed a few times. This chain joins TRBV6-5 and TRBJ1-2; 9 nucleotides line up with TRBD1. Germline V CDR1 and CDR2: MNHEY, SVGAGI. With V trimmed by 6 bases and J by 4 bases, 9 bases remained unmatched. The CDR3 has 15 amino acids. The CDR3 DNA reads as TGTGCCAGCAGGAGACAGGGGGTGAGTGGCTATGGCTACACCTTC. The encoded protein is CASRRQGVSGYGYTF.

This chain uses TRBV7-3 with TRBJ2-5, with TRBD2 matching over 7 bases. Germline lookup yields CDR1 SGHTA and CDR2 FQGTGA. J was trimmed by 2 bases and V by 8 bases; bases with no gene match: 5. The length of the CDR3 is 13 residues. CDR3 nucleotides: TGTGCCAGCGCTAGCGGACAACAAGAGACCCAGTACTTC. This encodes CASASGQQETQYF.

The chain carries TRBV14 and TRBJ2-3; D unresolved. The V gene lost 9 bases and the J gene lost 2 bases, with 12 bases spanning the gap. Per germline, CDR1 SGHDN and CDR2 FVKESK. The CDR3 covers 13 residues. DNA of the CDR3: TGTGCCAGGACAAGACGTCCCACAGATACGCAGTATTTT. Its protein product is CARTRRPTDTQYF.

This clone was seen only a few times. V usage is TRBV6-5 and J usage is TRBJ2-2; D call uncertain. The CDR3 is made up of 15 amino acids. Germline V gene data show CDR1 as MNHEY and CDR2 as SVGAGI. V lost 5 bases, J lost 6 bases, and 16 bases lay in between. CDR3 protein: CASSTEFRAAGELFF. CDR3 bases: TGTGCCAGCAGTACCGAGTTCCGGGCGGCCGGGGAGCTGTTTTTT.

V is TRBV6-1 and J is TRBJ2-7, with 8 bases matching TRBD2. V dropped 2 bases and J dropped 5; count of bases not matched to a gene: 8. The CDR3 is 15 residues long. Germline assignment: CDR1 MNHNS and CDR2 SASEGT. In nucleotides, the CDR3 is TGTGCCAGCAGTGAATCCAGCGGGAGTGTCCACGAGCAGTACTTC. As protein: CASSESSGSVHEQYF.

The chain uses TRBV15 and TRBJ1-1; D possibly corresponds to TRBD1 (5 bases). Per germline, CDR1 LNHNV and CDR2 YYDKDF (reference sequence). The germline V and J ends were trimmed by 1 base and 5 bases, with 14 bases remaining between them. This CDR3 has 15 amino acids. CDR3 coding DNA: TGTGCCACCAGCAGAGGATGGGACGGCGGGACTGAAGCTTTCTTT. It yields the protein CATSRGWDGGTEAFF.

The chain recombines TRBV2 with TRBJ1-1; D call uncertain. The V and J ends lost 3 bases and 3 bases respectively, with 2 bases between them. CDR1 is SNHLY, CDR2 FYNNEI, per germline. The CDR3 spans 11 residues. The chain's CDR3 is CASSDHTEAFF. The CDR3 coding sequence is TGTGCCAGCAGTGACCACACTGAAGCTTTCTTT. The whole variable domain, filled in from reference TRBV2 and TRBJ1-1, reads EPEVTQTPSHQVTQMGQEVILRCVPISNHLYFYWYRQILGQKVEFLVSFYNNEISEKSEIFDDQFSVERPDGSNFTLKIRSTKLEDSAMYFCASSDHTEAFFGQGTRLTVV.

The chain combines TRBV5-6 with TRBJ2-5; 12 nucleotides line up with TRBD2. The CDR3 runs 15 residues. The germline gives CDR1 SGHDT, CDR2 YYEEEE. V gave up 4 bases and J gave up 4 bases; unmatched junction bases: 5. The CDR3 region is CASSRRTSGVETQYF. The CDR3 coding sequence is TGTGCCAGCAGCAGACGGACTAGCGGGGTAGAGACCCAGTACTTC.

This clone was detected only a few times. The J gene is TRBJ1-1, the V gene TRBV5-6, with a possible D match to TRBD1 (5 bases). This CDR3 region has 14 residues. V was pared by 3 bases and J by 4 bases, with 13 bases between. Germline V lookup: CDR1 SGHDT, CDR2 YYEEEE. As DNA, the CDR3 is TGTGCCAGCAGCTCGCAGGGCCGGGGCACTGAAGCTTTCTTT. Protein sequence: CASSSQGRGTEAFF.

The chain links TRBV11-3 to TRBJ2-5; weak D call: TRBD2 (6 bases). Trimming took off 0 bases at V and 4 bases at J, with 6 bases between the two ends. This CDR3 is 13 amino acids long. Germline lookup yields CDR1 SGHNT and CDR2 YENEEA. The CDR3 nucleotides are TGTGCCAGCAGCTTAGAGGGGGGAGAGACCCAGTACTTC. Translation gives CASSLEGGETQYF.

V gene TRBV19 combines with J gene TRBJ1-4, with 8 bases matching TRBD1. V was pared by 4 bases and J by 12 bases, with 13 bases of the junction left unmatched. The CDR3 has 15 residues. Germline CDR1 is LNHDA and CDR2 is SQIVND (reference sequence). DNA of the CDR3: TGTGCCAGTAGTACCTCGGACAGGGCGGCGGGGGAACTGTTTTTT. Protein product: CASSTSDRAAGELFF.

This clone has just a few counts. The V call is TRBV5-6, the J call TRBJ1-6, with 9 bases identical to TRBD1. The CDR3 is 16 residues long. The germline gives CDR1 SGHDT, CDR2 YYEEEE. The trim removed 4 bases at V and 8 bases at J, leaving 10 bases unmatched. CDR3 amino acids: CASSPNPGQGHSPLHF. The CDR3 DNA follows: TGTGCCAGCAGCCCAAATCCGGGACAGGGACATTCACCCCTCCACTTT.

The chain combines TRBV19 with TRBJ2-7; TRBD2 might be the D (6 bases). CDR3 size: 15 residues. From germline, CDR1 is LNHDA and CDR2 SQIVND (reference sequence). Trimming left V 5 bases short and J 4 bases short, with 18 bases between. The chain's CDR3 is CASSARSSAFYEQYF. For the CDR3, the DNA is TGTGCCAGTAGTGCCCGCTCTAGCGCCTTTTACGAGCAGTACTTC.

The chain has TRBV6-1 and TRBJ2-1; tentative D call: TRBD1 (6 bases). CDR3 length equals 13 residues. Deletions cut 6 bases from V and 8 bases from J, with 14 bases between. The germline gives CDR1 MNHNS, CDR2 SASEGT. CDR3 residues: CASRPQGSDEQFF. The CDR3 bases are TGTGCCAGCAGACCACAGGGTAGTGATGAGCAGTTCTTC.

The chain couples TRBV7-3 to TRBJ2-3, with TRBD1 as a possible D gene (6 bases). CDR1 SGHTA and CDR2 FQGTGA come from the germline V gene. The ends were cut back, 3 bases at V and 0 bases at J, with 13 bases in the middle. The CDR3 consists of 16 residues. CDR3 loop: CASSFLGTRSTDTQYF. In DNA, the CDR3 is TGTGCCAGCAGCTTCCTGGGGACAAGAAGCACAGATACGCAGTATTTT. The whole variable domain, remainder taken from reference TRBV7-3 and TRBJ2-3, is GAGVSQTPSNKVTEKGKYVELRCDPISGHTALYWYRQSLGQGPEFLIYFQGTGAADDSGLPNDRFFAVRPEGSVSTLKIQRTERGDSAVYLCASSFLGTRSTDTQYFGPGTRLTVL.

The gene calls are TRBV7-2 and TRBJ2-7; no definite D call. The ends were cut back, 4 bases at V and 2 bases at J, with 12 bases in the middle. Germline CDR1 reads SGHTA; CDR2 reads FQGNSA. CDR3 size: 14 residues. This CDR3 is CASSSPFRPYEQYF. As DNA, the CDR3 is TGTGCCAGCAGCTCCCCGTTCCGGCCCTACGAGCAGTACTTC.

This clone was recorded only once. The gene calls are TRBV7-2 and TRBJ2-7; TRBD2 aligns across 9 bases. This CDR3 comprises 15 residues. V was pared by 6 bases and J by 0 bases, with 6 bases of the junction left unmatched. Germline CDR1 reads SGHTA; CDR2 reads FQGNSA. The CDR3: CASSYAGGPSYEQYF. CDR3 bases: TGTGCCAGCAGTTATGCGGGGGGGCCCTCCTACGAGCAGTACTTC.

This sequence joins TRBV5-1 and TRBJ2-1; 7 bases are a match to TRBD2. V trimming: 1 base; J trimming: 5 bases; junction bases outside the gene matches: 6. CDR1 is SGHRS and CDR2 is YFSETQ in the germline V gene. The CDR3 consists of 15 residues. CDR3 protein: CASSLSGTDDNEQFF. The CDR3 coding sequence is TGCGCCAGCAGCTTGAGCGGGACGGATGACAATGAGCAGTTCTTC.

This clone appeared a few times. J is TRBJ2-2 and V is TRBV28; TRBD2 matches at 7 bases. Germline V gives CDR1 MDHEN, CDR2 SYDVKM. V shed 6 bases and J 4 bases; nucleotides not matched to a gene: 8. This CDR3 has 15 amino acids. In DNA, the CDR3 is TGTGCCAGCAGGTTTAGCGGGTTCCCCACCGGGGAGCTGTTTTTT. Protein product: CASRFSGFPTGELFF.

The CDR3 here is CATSRERSGNTIYF. The CDR3 nucleotides read TGTGCCACCAGCAGAGAACGCTCTGGAAACACCATATATTTT. The chain recombines TRBV15 with TRBJ1-3; D remains ambiguous. This CDR3 spans 14 amino acids. V lost 0 bases and J lost 0, with 3 bases in between. CDR1 and CDR2 from the germline V gene are LNHNV and YYDKDF (reference sequence).

J is TRBJ1-2 and V is TRBV10-3; TRBD1 matches at 9 bases. The V and J ends lost 10 bases and 3 bases, in that order; junction bases with no gene match: 9. The CDR3 is 14 residues long. CDR1 and CDR2 from the germline V gene are ENHRY and SYGVKD. The CDR3 sequence is CASGPRTGDYGYTF. CDR3 nucleotides: TGTGCCAGTGGGCCCCGGACAGGGGACTATGGCTACACCTTC.

This clone showed up just a few times. The chain combines TRBV5-6 with TRBJ1-2; 7 bases fit TRBD1. CDR1 and CDR2 (germline): SGHDT, YYEEEE. J was trimmed by 3 bases and V by 0 bases; bases with no gene match: 5. The CDR3 runs 15 residues. CDR3 coding DNA: TGTGCCAGCAGCTTGGTAGCAGGGGGGGACTATGGCTACACCTTC. Protein: CASSLVAGGDYGYTF.

Of note for this clone: An end of the junction differs from the germline gene, which may be a read error. The V gene is TRBV5-4, the J gene TRBJ2-1; D call uncertain. Per germline, CDR1 SGHNT and CDR2 YYREEE (reference sequence). The CDR3 has 14 residues. CDR3 DNA sequence: TGTGCCAGCAGCTTGACAGACTCCTCCAATGAGCAGTTCTTC. As protein: CASSLTDSSNEQFF.

The chain employs TRBV10-2 and TRBJ2-1, with 8 nucleotides matching TRBD2. Germline V gene lookup returns CDR1 WSHSY and CDR2 SAAADI. This CDR3 has 15 amino acids. Losses at the gene ends were 7 bases for V and 7 bases for J; bases not matched to a gene: 12. The DNA of the CDR3 is TGCGCCAGCACCAAGGGACTAGGGAAACAAAATGAGCAGTTCTTC. Its protein product is CASTKGLGKQNEQFF.

The chain uses TRBV12-1 and TRBJ2-6; the table's D call of TRBD1 was not tested on the DNA. TRBV12-1 is annotated as a pseudogene. This CDR3 is built from 20 residues. CDR3 in DNA: TGTGCCAGCAGCCTACGGGACAGGGGGCGAAAAGTGTCTGGGGCCAACGTCCTGACTTTC. It encodes CASSLRDRGRKVSGANVLTF.